This T cell receptor (beta chain) stems from a study of blood T cells in healthy people across ages. Next came a second PCR, run for roughly 6 to 11 cycles, which used a sample-barcoded 5' primer along with a J-beta primer mix. TCRdb processed the 5' RACE reads anew with MiXCR; each CDR3 protein has one entry. This sample has 700,000 or so distinct CDR3 sequences; 22% occur once, and the top ten carry less than 25%. Extractions gave at least 5.5 micrograms of total RNA per sample. The CDR3 is made up of 16 amino acids. Germline-derived CDR1 and CDR2 are MNHEY and SMNVEV (reference sequence). With V trimmed by 3 bases and J by 4 bases, 7 bases remained unmatched. Study findings and constraints: When one million T cells were used, diversity estimates were thought to be underestimates. The study found more naive CD4+ cells and higher diversity in long-lived than aged donors.

Only a few counts were recorded for this clonotype. As yet, its antigen is unknown. The genes are TRBV27 and TRBJ2-1; 9 nucleotides match TRBD1. The sequence came from a man between 70 and 80 years old in good health. The sequenced material came from blood. CDR3 in DNA: TGTGCCAGCAGTTTTTACACAGGGGGCGAGTACAATGAGCAGTTCTTC. Residues: CASSFYTGGEYNEQFF.